This T cell receptor (beta chain) is drawn from a study of cytomegalovirus exposure and HLA in healthy donors. Study overall: An analysis done earlier identified 90 million to 120 million unique TCR beta sequences from about 179 million T cells.

Germline loops: CDR1 MGHDK, CDR2 SYGVNS. Trimming removed 8 bases at V and 5 bases at J, with 15 bases between. The CDR3 contains 14 residues. PCR employed 60 Vbeta and 13 Jbeta primers. Generated by immunoSEQ multiplex PCR, the TCRdb table keeps only in-frame clones and is missing some. This sample has about 61,000 clones, with approximately 88% found just once. Study-wide points: Most TCRs appeared rarely, but some public TCRs recurred in many donors. Earlier results showed most TCR beta V segments being productive about 90% or about 30% of the time. No immune exposure information besides CMV serostatus was available.

On this clone itself: Its antigen is not identified.

The clonotype originates from a man aged 30 to 45 in good health and CMV-seropositive. The chain recombines TRBV25-1 with TRBJ2-2; weak D call: TRBD2 (5 bases). Sequencing was performed on PBMCs. CDR3 sequence: CASGMSGYTGELFF. CDR3 nucleotide sequence: TGTGCCAGCGGAATGTCGGGGTATACCGGGGAGCTGTTTTTT.